The clone carrying this T cell receptor (beta chain) was found a few times. Authors' processing steps: Amplification from reference gene primers served as the basis for estimated nucleated cell counts. Assay used: immunoSEQ multiplex PCR; TCRdb lists only in-frame clones, some missing. V, J and clone size are those of that table, while D and trimming were read from the DNA. The sample contains tens of thousands of clones, 70% to 90% of which appear only once. This sample was included in a study of blood T cell repertoires in COVID-19. Looking at the study overall: From the United States, Italy and Spain came samples of acute and convalescent COVID-19. Sample material is recorded as cDNA or gDNA derived from T cells, B-cell-depleted T cells, or PBMCs.

J lost 10 bases, V lost 3 bases, and 11 bases had no gene match. The CDR3 consists of 16 residues. CDR1 LNHDA and CDR2 SQIVND come from the germline V gene (reference sequence). Sample: peripheral blood. The receptor comes from a man aged 60 to 75 with acute or convalescent COVID-19. The chain has TRBV19 and TRBJ1-6; 8 bases map to TRBD1. CDR3 region: CASSILGQAGGSPLHF. CDR3 DNA sequence: TGTGCCAGTAGTATTCTGGGACAGGCAGGGGGATCACCCCTCCACTTT.